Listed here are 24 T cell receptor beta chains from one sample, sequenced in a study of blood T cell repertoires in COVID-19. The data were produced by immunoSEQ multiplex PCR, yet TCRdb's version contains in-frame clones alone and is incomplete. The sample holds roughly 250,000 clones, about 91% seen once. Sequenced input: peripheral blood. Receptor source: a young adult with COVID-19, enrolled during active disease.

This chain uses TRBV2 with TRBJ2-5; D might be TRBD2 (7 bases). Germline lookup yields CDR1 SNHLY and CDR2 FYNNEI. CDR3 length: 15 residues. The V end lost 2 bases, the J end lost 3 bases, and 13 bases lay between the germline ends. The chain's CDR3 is CASSEKGGQKETQYF. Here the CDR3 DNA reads TGTGCCAGCAGTGAAAAGGGGGGGCAGAAAGAGACCCAGTACTTC.

The DNA of the CDR3 is TGTGCCAGCAGCTTAACAGGGGTGGCTGAAAAACTGTTTTTT. Translation gives CASSLTGVAEKLFF. The gene calls are TRBV7-9 and TRBJ1-4; TRBD1 aligns across 7 bases. The CDR3 totals 14 residues. Germline V gives CDR1 SEHNR, CDR2 FQNEAQ (reference sequence). The V and J ends lost 2 bases and 7 bases, in that order; junction bases with no gene match: 4.

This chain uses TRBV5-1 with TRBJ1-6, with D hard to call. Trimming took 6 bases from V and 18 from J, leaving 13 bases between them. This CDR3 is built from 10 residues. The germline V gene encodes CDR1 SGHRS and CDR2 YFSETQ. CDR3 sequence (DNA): TGCGCCAGCAACCGATCCTGCGCCCACTTT. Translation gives CASNRSCAHF.

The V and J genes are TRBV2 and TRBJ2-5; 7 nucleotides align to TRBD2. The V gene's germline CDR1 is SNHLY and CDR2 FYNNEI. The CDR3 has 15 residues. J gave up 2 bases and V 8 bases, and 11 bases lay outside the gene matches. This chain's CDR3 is CASGGLAEAQETQYF. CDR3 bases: TGTGCCAGCGGAGGGCTAGCGGAAGCTCAAGAGACCCAGTACTTC.

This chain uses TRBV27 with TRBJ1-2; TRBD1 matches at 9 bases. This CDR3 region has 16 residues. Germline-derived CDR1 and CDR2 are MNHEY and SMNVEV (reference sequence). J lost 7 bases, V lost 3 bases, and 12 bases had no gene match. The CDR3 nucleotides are TGTGCCAGCAGTTTCGCCCAGACAGGGGGTATAGCTGGCTACACCTTC. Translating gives CASSFAQTGGIAGYTF.

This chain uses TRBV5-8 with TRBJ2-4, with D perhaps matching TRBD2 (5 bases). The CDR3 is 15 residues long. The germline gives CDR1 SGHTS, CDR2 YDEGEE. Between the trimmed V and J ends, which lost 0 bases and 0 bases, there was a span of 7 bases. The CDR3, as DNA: TGTGCCAGCAGCTTGGTCGGGGTAGCCAAAAACATTCAGTACTTC. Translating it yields CASSLVGVAKNIQYF.

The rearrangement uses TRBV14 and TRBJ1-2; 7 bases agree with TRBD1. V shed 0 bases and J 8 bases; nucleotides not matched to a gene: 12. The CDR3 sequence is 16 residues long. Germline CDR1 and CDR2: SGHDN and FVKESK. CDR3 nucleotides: TGTGCCAGCAGCCAAGATATGGGACAGTCCACGTGGGGCTACACCTTC. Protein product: CASSQDMGQSTWGYTF.

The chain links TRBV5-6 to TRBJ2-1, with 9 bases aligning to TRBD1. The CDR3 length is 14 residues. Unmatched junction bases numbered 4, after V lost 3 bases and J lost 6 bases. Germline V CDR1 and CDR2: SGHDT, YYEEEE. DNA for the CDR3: TGTGCCAGCAGCTATGGGACAGGGAGCAATGAGCAGTTCTTC. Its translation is CASSYGTGSNEQFF.

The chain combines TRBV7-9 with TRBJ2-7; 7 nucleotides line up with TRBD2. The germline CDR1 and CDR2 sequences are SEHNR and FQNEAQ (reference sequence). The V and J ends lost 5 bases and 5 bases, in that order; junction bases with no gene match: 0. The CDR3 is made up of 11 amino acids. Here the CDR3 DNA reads TGTGCCAGCAGCGGGGGGGACGAGCAGTACTTC. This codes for CASSGGDEQYF.

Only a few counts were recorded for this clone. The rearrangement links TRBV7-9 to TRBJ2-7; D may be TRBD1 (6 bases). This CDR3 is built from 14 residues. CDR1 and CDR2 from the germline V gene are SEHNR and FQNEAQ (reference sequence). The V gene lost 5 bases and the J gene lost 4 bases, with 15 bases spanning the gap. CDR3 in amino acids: CASSHRDKVYEQYF. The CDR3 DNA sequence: TGTGCCAGCAGCCACCGGGACAAAGTTTACGAGCAGTACTTC.

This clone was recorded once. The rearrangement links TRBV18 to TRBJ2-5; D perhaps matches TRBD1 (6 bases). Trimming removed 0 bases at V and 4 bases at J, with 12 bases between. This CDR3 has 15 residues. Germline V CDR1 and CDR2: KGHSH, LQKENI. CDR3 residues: CASSPPLRGAETQYF. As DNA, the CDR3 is TGTGCCAGCTCACCACCGCTCAGGGGCGCAGAGACCCAGTACTTC.

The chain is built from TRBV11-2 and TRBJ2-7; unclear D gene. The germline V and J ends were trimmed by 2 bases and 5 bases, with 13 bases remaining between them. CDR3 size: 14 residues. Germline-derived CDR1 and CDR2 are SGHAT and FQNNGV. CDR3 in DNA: TGTGCCAGCAGCTTAAGAGTCCTGATGGACGAGCAGTACTTC. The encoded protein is CASSLRVLMDEQYF.

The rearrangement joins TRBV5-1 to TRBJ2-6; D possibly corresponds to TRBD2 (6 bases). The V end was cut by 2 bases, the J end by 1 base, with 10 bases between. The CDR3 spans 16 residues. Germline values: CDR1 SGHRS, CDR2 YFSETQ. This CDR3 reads CASSFYLASGANVLTF. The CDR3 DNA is TGCGCCAGCAGCTTTTATCTAGCGTCTGGGGCCAACGTCCTGACTTTC.

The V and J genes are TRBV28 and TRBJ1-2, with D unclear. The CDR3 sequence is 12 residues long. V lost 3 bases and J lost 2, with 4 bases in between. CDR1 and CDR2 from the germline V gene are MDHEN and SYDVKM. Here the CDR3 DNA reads TGTGCCAGCAGTTTCAGGAACTATGGCTACACCTTC. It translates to CASSFRNYGYTF.

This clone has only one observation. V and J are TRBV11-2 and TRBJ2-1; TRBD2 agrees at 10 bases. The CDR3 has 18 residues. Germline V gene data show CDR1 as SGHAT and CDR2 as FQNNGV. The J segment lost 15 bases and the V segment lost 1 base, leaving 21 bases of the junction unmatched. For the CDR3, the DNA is TGTGCCAGCAGCTTAGTTTATGAGCGGGAGGGCCCCCTCACCAATCGGTTCTTC. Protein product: CASSLVYEREGPLTNRFF.

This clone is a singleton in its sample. In DNA form, the CDR3 reads TGTGCCAGCTTCCCTGGCATAAGCAATCAGCCCCAGCATTTT. Amino acid sequence: CASFPGISNQPQHF. J is TRBJ1-5 and V is TRBV6-5; D remains ambiguous. The ends were cut back, 8 bases at V and 1 base at J, with 12 bases in the middle. The CDR3 length is 14 residues. Germline assignment: CDR1 MNHEY and CDR2 SVGAGI.

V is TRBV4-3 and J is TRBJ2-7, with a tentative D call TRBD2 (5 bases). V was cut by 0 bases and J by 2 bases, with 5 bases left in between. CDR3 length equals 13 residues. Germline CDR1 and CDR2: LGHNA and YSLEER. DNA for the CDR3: TGCGCCAGCAGCCAAGACGGGGCCTACGAGCAGTACTTC. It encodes CASSQDGAYEQYF.

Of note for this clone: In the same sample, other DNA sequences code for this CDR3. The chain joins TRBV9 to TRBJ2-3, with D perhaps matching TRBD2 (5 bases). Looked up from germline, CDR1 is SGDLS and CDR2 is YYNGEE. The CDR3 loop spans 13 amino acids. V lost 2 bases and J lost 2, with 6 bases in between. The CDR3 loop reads CASSVGDTDTQYF. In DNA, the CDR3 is TGTGCCAGCAGCGTCGGGGACACAGATACGCAGTATTTT.

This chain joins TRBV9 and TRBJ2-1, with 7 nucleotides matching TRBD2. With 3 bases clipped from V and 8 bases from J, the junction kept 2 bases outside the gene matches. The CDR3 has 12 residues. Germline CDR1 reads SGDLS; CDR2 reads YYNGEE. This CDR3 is CASSGLADEQFF. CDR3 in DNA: TGTGCCAGCAGCGGACTAGCCGATGAGCAGTTCTTC.

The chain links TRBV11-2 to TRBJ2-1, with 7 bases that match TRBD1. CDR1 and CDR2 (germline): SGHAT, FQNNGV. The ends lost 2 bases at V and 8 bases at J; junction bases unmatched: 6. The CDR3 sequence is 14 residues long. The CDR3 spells CASSLSPTGDEQFF. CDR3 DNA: TGTGCCAGCAGCTTATCCCCCACAGGGGATGAGCAGTTCTTC.

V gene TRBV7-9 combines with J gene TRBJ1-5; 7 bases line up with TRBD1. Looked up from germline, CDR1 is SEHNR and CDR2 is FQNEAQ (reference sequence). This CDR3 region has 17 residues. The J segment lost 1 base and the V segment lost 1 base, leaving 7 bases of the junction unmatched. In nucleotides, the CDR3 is TGTGCCAGCAGCTTAGTAACAGGGGCCGTAAGCAATCAGCCCCAGCATTTT. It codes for CASSLVTGAVSNQPQHF.

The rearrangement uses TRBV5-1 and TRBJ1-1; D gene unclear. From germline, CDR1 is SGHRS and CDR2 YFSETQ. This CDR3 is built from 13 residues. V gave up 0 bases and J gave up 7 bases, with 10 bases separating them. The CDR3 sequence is CASSLAVEYEAFF. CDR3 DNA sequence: TGCGCCAGCAGCTTGGCCGTAGAGTATGAAGCTTTCTTT.

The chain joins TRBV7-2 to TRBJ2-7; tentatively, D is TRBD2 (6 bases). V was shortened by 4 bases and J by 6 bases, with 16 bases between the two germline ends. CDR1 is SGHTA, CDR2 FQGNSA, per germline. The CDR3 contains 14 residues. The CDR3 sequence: CASSSLGGGSEQYF. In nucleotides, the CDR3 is TGTGCCAGCAGCTCGTTAGGTGGAGGGTCCGAGCAGTACTTC.

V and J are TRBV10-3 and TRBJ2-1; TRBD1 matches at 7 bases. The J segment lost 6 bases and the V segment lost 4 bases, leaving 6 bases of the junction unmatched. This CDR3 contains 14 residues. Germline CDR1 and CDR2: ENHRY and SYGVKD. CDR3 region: CAISGGTVVNEQFF. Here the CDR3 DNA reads TGTGCCATCAGTGGGGGGACAGTCGTCAATGAGCAGTTCTTC.